Sequencing of this T cell receptor beta chain was carried out in a study of blood T cells in healthy people across ages. As concerns this clonotype: No antigen is known for it.

With 3 bases removed from V and 3 bases from J, the gap between germline ends came to 9 bases. Germline V gene data show CDR1 as ENHRY and CDR2 as SYGVKD. The CDR3 is 14 residues long. Study-wide points: Higher naive T cell percentage went strongly together with higher TCR beta diversity.

Alongside a J-beta primer mix, a sample-barcoded 5' primer served in a second PCR lasting about 7 to 12 cycles. TCRdb reprocessed the 5' RACE reads with MiXCR, giving one entry per CDR3 protein. This table has 2 million or so distinct CDR3 sequences, roughly 52% appearing once. This clonotype was obtained from a woman in her forties in good health. The sequencing input was blood. The rearrangement joins TRBV10-3 to TRBJ2-1; possible D gene TRBD1, 5 bases. CDR3: CAISEGAGYNEQFF. The CDR3 nucleotides are TGTGCCATCAGTGAAGGGGCAGGCTACAATGAGCAGTTCTTC.